Following are 24 T cell receptor beta chains from one sample sequenced in a study of Graves' ophthalmopathy and Graves' hyperthyroidism. Scientists amplified the TCR beta CDR3 regions from RNA transcripts. Second-round multiplex PCR came after first-round RT-PCR with HTBI primers. TCRdb passed the multiplex PCR reads through MiXCR, listing each CDR3 protein once. The sample holds some 160,000 distinct CDR3 sequences, approximately 40% seen once. Sequenced: peripheral blood. The receptors come from a man aged 25-40 years with Graves' ophthalmopathy.

This clonotype was detected many times. The chain links TRBV28 to TRBJ1-5, with D hard to call. The CDR3 consists of 14 residues. The germline V gene encodes CDR1 MDHEN and CDR2 SYDVKM. Deletions cut 7 bases from V and 5 bases from J, with 15 bases between. DNA for the CDR3: TGTGCCAGCAAAGACCAAACCACTCATCAGCCCCAGCATTTT. This translates into CASKDQTTHQPQHF.

This clonotype has only a few counts. The chain combines TRBV6-2 or TRBV6-3 with TRBJ2-7; weak D call: TRBD2 (5 bases). Trimming removed 5 bases at V and 1 base at J, with 18 bases between. The length of the CDR3 is 16 residues. Germline loops: CDR1 MNHEY, CDR2 SVGEGT. The CDR3 DNA sequence: TGTGCCAGCAGTCGACTCGATCTAGCTGCTTCCTACGAGCAGTACTTC. Translated, it gives CASSRLDLAASYEQYF.

This clonotype has at least ten counts. The chain joins TRBV20-1 to TRBJ1-2, with D uncertain. This CDR3 has 17 amino acids. The germline V and J ends were trimmed by 5 bases and 0 bases, with 22 bases remaining between them. The germline CDR1 and CDR2 sequences are DFQATT and SNEGSKA (reference sequence). The CDR3 sequence: CSALPLSLRAANYGYTF. For the CDR3, the DNA is TGCAGTGCTCTCCCCCTGTCGTTAAGGGCAGCTAACTATGGCTACACCTTC.

This sequence joins TRBV6-1 and TRBJ2-5, with a possible D match to TRBD2 (6 bases). V lost 6 bases and J 0 bases, leaving 11 bases between the germline ends. CDR1 is MNHNS, CDR2 SASEGT, per germline. CDR3 size: 14 residues. The CDR3 here is CASSVGRYQETQYF. CDR3 nucleotide sequence: TGTGCCAGCAGCGTAGGGAGGTACCAAGAGACCCAGTACTTC.

Regarding this clonotype: Given the absence of the conserved phenylalanine or tryptophan at the CDR3 end, a read error is likely. The CDR3 here is CASSDRGQGGTEAFL. The CDR3 DNA is TGTGCCAGCAGTGACCGGGGACAGGGCGGAACTGAAGCTTTCCTT. The rearrangement links TRBV6-1 to TRBJ1-1, with 9 bases fitting TRBD1. Losses at the gene ends were 3 bases for V and 5 bases for J; bases not matched to a gene: 7. The CDR3 consists of 15 residues. Germline values: CDR1 MNHNS, CDR2 SASEGT.

V is TRBV6-1 and J is TRBJ1-5; 9 bases agree with TRBD1. V shed 4 bases, J shed 5 bases, and the junction held 6 bases outside the gene matches. CDR1 and CDR2 from the germline V gene are MNHNS and SASEGT. The CDR3 loop spans 15 amino acids. This chain's CDR3 is CASSGRDRVYQPQHF. As DNA, the CDR3 is TGTGCCAGCAGTGGCCGGGACAGGGTATATCAGCCCCAGCATTTT.

The chain links TRBV7-8 to TRBJ1-6; D unclear. Trimming pared 3 bases from V and 8 bases from J, leaving 11 bases between. CDR3 size: 14 residues. Germline V gene lookup returns CDR1 SGHVS and CDR2 FQNEAQ. The CDR3 nucleotides read TGTGCCAGCAGCTTGGACGGAGACGATTCACCCCTCCACTTT. Translation gives CASSLDGDDSPLHF.

The V and J genes are TRBV6-5 and TRBJ2-7, with D possibly TRBD1 on 6 matching bases. CDR1 is MNHEY and CDR2 is SVGAGI in the germline V gene. The CDR3 consists of 15 residues. The V gene lost 2 bases and the J gene lost 0 bases, with 11 bases spanning the gap. CDR3 bases: TGTGCCAGCAGTTACGGACAGTCTAGCTCCTACGAGCAGTACTTC. This codes for CASSYGQSSSYEQYF.

The chain is built from TRBV7-2 and TRBJ2-7; D is undetermined. This CDR3 is 14 amino acids long. The germline V gene encodes CDR1 SGHTA and CDR2 FQGNSA. The V and J ends lost 5 bases and 6 bases respectively, with 17 bases between them. The DNA for the CDR3 is TGTGCCAGCAGCCAGCAGCCAACCCGTGGCGAGCAGTACTTC. Translating it yields CASSQQPTRGEQYF. The full variable domain, completed using reference TRBV7-2 and TRBJ2-7, is GAGVSQSPSNKVTEKGKDVELRCDPISGHTALYWYRQSLGQGLEFLIYFQGNSAPDKSGLPSDRFSAERTGGSVSTLTIQRTQQEDSAVYLCASSQQPTRGEQYFGPGTRLTVT.

This clonotype was seen only once. The CDR3 sequence is CSARQDRALRQPQHF. In DNA form, the CDR3 reads TGCAGTGCTAGGCAGGACAGGGCGCTGCGGCAGCCCCAGCATTTT. The rearrangement joins TRBV20-1 to TRBJ1-5; 8 bases are shared with TRBD1. The CDR3 spans 15 residues. V trimming: 3 bases; J trimming: 7 bases; junction bases outside the gene matches: 11. The germline V gene has CDR1 DFQATT and CDR2 SNEGSKA (reference sequence).

The chain is built from TRBV6-2 or TRBV6-3 and TRBJ1-1; D is undetermined. The CDR3 consists of 13 residues. Trimming took off 5 bases at V and 0 bases at J, with 7 bases between the two ends. The germline V gene has CDR1 MNHEY and CDR2 SVGEGT. CDR3 region: CASSKKMNTEAFF. The DNA of the CDR3 is TGTGCCAGCAGTAAAAAAATGAACACTGAAGCTTTCTTT.

This clonotype was observed at least ten times. The J gene is TRBJ2-3, the V gene TRBV6-2 or TRBV6-3; TRBD2 might be the D (6 bases). V was trimmed by 3 bases and J by 3 bases, leaving 16 bases between them. The CDR3 loop spans 16 amino acids. CDR1 is MNHEY, CDR2 SVGEGT, per germline. CDR3 region: CASSYTRDSQTDTQYF. For the CDR3, the DNA is TGTGCCAGCAGTTATACGCGGGACTCTCAGACAGATACGCAGTATTTT.

This clonotype was seen a single time. The chain has TRBV2 and TRBJ2-7, with a tentative D call TRBD2 (6 bases). V dropped 7 bases and J dropped 5 bases, with 18 bases sitting between them. This CDR3 has 14 residues. Germline V gives CDR1 SNHLY, CDR2 FYNNEI. The CDR3 is CASKTRDLTDEQYF. As DNA, the CDR3 is TGTGCCAGCAAAACCCGGGACTTGACGGACGAGCAGTACTTC. The whole variable domain, remainder taken from reference TRBV2 and TRBJ2-7, is EPEVTQTPSHQVTQMGQEVILRCVPISNHLYFYWYRQILGQKVEFLVSFYNNEISEKSEIFDDQFSVERPDGSNFTLKIRSTKLEDSAMYFCASKTRDLTDEQYFGPGTRLTVT.

This clonotype has just one count. V gene TRBV6-5 combines with J gene TRBJ2-7, with 8 bases fitting TRBD1. The V and J ends lost 4 bases and 5 bases, in that order; junction bases with no gene match: 4. Germline V CDR1 and CDR2: MNHEY, SVGAGI. The CDR3 totals 13 residues. CDR3 sequence (DNA): TGTGCCAGCAGTTCCAGGGGGCACAACGAGCAGTACTTC. This encodes CASSSRGHNEQYF.

There are a few counts of this clonotype. The chain couples TRBV7-2 to TRBJ2-5; D may correspond to TRBD1 or TRBD2 (6 bases each). The CDR3 is made up of 12 amino acids. The germline gives CDR1 SGHTA, CDR2 FQGNSA. V shed 4 bases and J shed 9 bases, with 12 bases lying between them. DNA for the CDR3: TGTGCCAGCAGCTCCGGAGGGGGGTCCCAGTACTTC. It translates to CASSSGGGSQYF.

This clonotype was counted a few times. The CDR3: CASSPGTSGRVQYF. For the CDR3, the DNA is TGTGCCAGCAGTCCCGGGACTAGCGGGAGGGTGCAATACTTC. J is TRBJ2-7 and V is TRBV12-3 or TRBV12-4; 16 positions match TRBD2. The ends lost 5 bases at V and 13 bases at J; junction bases unmatched: 8. This CDR3 spans 14 amino acids.

This clonotype was seen ten or more times. The chain is built from TRBV18 and TRBJ1-1, with D maybe TRBD1 (5 bases). CDR3 size: 14 residues. The V gene's germline CDR1 is KGHSH and CDR2 LQKENI. The germline V and J ends were trimmed by 3 bases and 11 bases, with 19 bases remaining between them. The CDR3 spells CASSPGTSLLGAFF. CDR3 in DNA: TGTGCCAGCTCACCCGGGACCTCCCTCTTGGGGGCTTTCTTT.

The table lists this clonotype with a few counts. The V gene is TRBV30, the J gene TRBJ1-2, with D uncertain. The CDR3 length is 11 residues. V was cut by 2 bases and J by 8 bases, with 9 bases left in between. Germline V lookup: CDR1 GTSNPN, CDR2 SVGIG (reference sequence). The CDR3 DNA reads as TGTGCCTGGAGTCTTTGGCGGGGCTACACCTTC. This translates into CAWSLWRGYTF.

The gene calls are TRBV24-1 and TRBJ2-2; 9 positions agree with TRBD2. The CDR3 length is 17 residues. CDR1 and CDR2 (germline): KGHDR, SFDVKD. V gave up 1 base and J gave up 4 bases; unmatched junction bases: 6. CDR3 nucleotides: TGTGCCACCAGTGATTTCGCGGGAGGGCCGGGCACCGGGGAGCTGTTTTTT. It translates to CATSDFAGGPGTGELFF.

This clonotype was observed at least ten times. J is TRBJ1-2 and V is TRBV19, with 7 positions matching TRBD1. Germline values: CDR1 LNHDA, CDR2 SQIVND (reference sequence). This CDR3 spans 16 amino acids. Germline trimming cut 4 bases from V and 2 bases from J; bases unmatched to any gene: 10. Here the CDR3 reads CASSRQGGGENYGYTF. CDR3 bases: TGTGCCAGTAGTAGACAGGGAGGGGGGGAGAACTATGGCTACACCTTC.

This clonotype was counted ten times or more. This chain uses TRBV15 with TRBJ2-2; the match to TRBD1 covers 8 bases. The germline CDR1 and CDR2 sequences are LNHNV and YYDKDF (reference sequence). Unmatched junction bases numbered 8, after V lost 3 bases and J lost 5 bases. The CDR3 length is 16 residues. In DNA form, the CDR3 reads TGTGCCACCAGCAGGATAACAGGGGGAAGGACCGGGGAGCTGTTTTTT. Protein product: CATSRITGGRTGELFF.

This clonotype came up a few times. No DNA is shown, since the ends of the CDR3 on it are uncertain; the CDR3 is the one TCRdb lists. This rearrangement joins TRBV28 to TRBJ2-7; the DNA was not used to check the table's D call, TRBD1. The V gene's germline CDR1 is MDHEN and CDR2 SYDVKM. The CDR3 has 15 amino acids, counting both end residues. The CDR3 reads CASSSSGRGAYEQYF.

This clonotype has a count of ten or more. CDR3 sequence: CSAGQVANTGELFF. CDR3 DNA sequence: TGCAGTGCTGGACAGGTCGCGAACACCGGGGAGCTGTTTTTT. The gene calls are TRBV20-1 and TRBJ2-2; 7 bases align to TRBD1. V shed 5 bases, J shed 0 bases, and the junction held 3 bases outside the gene matches. CDR1 DFQATT and CDR2 SNEGSKA come from the germline V gene (reference sequence). This CDR3 is built from 14 residues.

The chain couples TRBV6-5 to TRBJ1-2, with no clear D. Trimming removed 2 bases at V and 0 bases at J, with 7 bases between. The CDR3 is 14 residues long. Germline CDR1 reads MNHEY; CDR2 reads SVGAGI. The CDR3 bases are TGTGCCAGCAGTTACCTCTCACCTAACTATGGCTACACCTTC. As protein: CASSYLSPNYGYTF.